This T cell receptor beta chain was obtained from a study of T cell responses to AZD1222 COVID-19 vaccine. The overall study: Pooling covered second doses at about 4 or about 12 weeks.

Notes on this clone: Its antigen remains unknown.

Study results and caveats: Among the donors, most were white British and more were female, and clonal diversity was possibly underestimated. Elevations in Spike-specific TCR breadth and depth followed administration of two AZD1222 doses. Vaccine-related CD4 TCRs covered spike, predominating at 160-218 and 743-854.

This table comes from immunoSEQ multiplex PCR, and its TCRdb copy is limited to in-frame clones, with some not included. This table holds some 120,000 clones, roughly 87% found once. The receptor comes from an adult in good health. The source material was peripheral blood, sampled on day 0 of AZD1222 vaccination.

The CDR3 sequence: CASSRHPRENTEAFF. The DNA of the CDR3 is TGTGCCAGCAGCCGACACCCCAGGGAGAACACTGAAGCTTTCTTT. The V gene is TRBV5-6, the J gene TRBJ1-1; a weak D match, TRBD1 (5 bases). Germline loops: CDR1 SGHDT, CDR2 YYEEEE. With 4 bases removed from V and 1 base from J, the gap between germline ends came to 14 bases. The CDR3 consists of 15 residues.